This entry lists 32 T cell receptor beta chains sequenced from one sample in a study of long-term antiretroviral therapy in people with HIV. Running of the v3.0 immunoSEQ assay took place at survey level. Assay used: immunoSEQ multiplex PCR; TCRdb lists only in-frame clones, some missing. The table shows 20,000 to 25,000 clones, with approximately 80% occurring only once. Specimen: unsorted PBMCs, collected just over 4.2 years after starting antiretroviral therapy. Receptor source: a man aged 25 to 45 with HIV.

The V and J genes are TRBV5-4 and TRBJ2-7; TRBD2 matches at 10 bases. This CDR3 is built from 15 residues. V shed 3 bases, J shed 6 bases, and the junction held 9 bases outside the gene matches. The germline CDR1 and CDR2 sequences are SGHNT and YYREEE (reference sequence). The CDR3, as DNA: TGTGCCAGCAGCTCAGTACTAGCGGGATCGGTCGAGCAGTACTTC. It codes for CASSSVLAGSVEQYF.

The J gene is TRBJ2-3, the V gene TRBV7-2; 9 bases are a match to TRBD2. This CDR3 comprises 16 residues. The V gene end was trimmed by 1 base and the J gene end by 4 bases; junction bases not matched to a gene: 6. Germline CDR1 and CDR2: SGHTA and FQGNSA. DNA of the CDR3: TGTGCCAGCAGCTTAGGTGGCGGGGGGGCGCCAGATACGCAGTATTTT. The encoded protein is CASSLGGGGAPDTQYF.

The V call is TRBV5-5, the J call TRBJ2-5, with D tentatively TRBD1 or TRBD2 (5 bases each). This CDR3 spans 14 amino acids. In germline, CDR1 is SGHKS, CDR2 YYEKEE (reference sequence). The V and J ends lost 0 bases and 1 base respectively, with 7 bases between them. Written as DNA, the CDR3 is TGTGCCAGCAGCTTGGGTGGGGGCCAAGAGACCCAGTACTTC. Residues: CASSLGGGQETQYF.

The chain uses TRBV11-2 and TRBJ2-7, with 7 bases fitting TRBD2. CDR1 SGHAT and CDR2 FQNNGV come from the germline V gene. CDR3 size: 15 residues. After removal of 5 bases from V and 3 bases from J, the junction contained 10 bases not matched to a gene. The DNA of the CDR3 is TGTGCCAGCAGCGTTACGGCGGGGGAGGGCTACGAGCAGTACTTC. Encoded protein: CASSVTAGEGYEQYF.

The V gene is TRBV18, the J gene TRBJ1-4, with D perhaps TRBD1 (5 bases). Germline CDR1 is KGHSH and CDR2 is LQKENI. V dropped 3 bases and J dropped 0 bases, with 5 bases sitting between them. This CDR3 is built from 14 residues. This chain's CDR3 is CASSPTATNEKLFF. CDR3 nucleotide sequence: TGTGCCAGCTCACCGACAGCAACTAATGAAAAACTGTTTTTT.

This chain links TRBV18 with TRBJ2-1, with TRBD1 matching over 7 bases. Unmatched junction bases numbered 6, after V lost 0 bases and J lost 4 bases. Per the germline V gene, CDR1 is KGHSH and CDR2 is LQKENI. This CDR3 comprises 16 residues. CDR3 in DNA: TGTGCCAGCTCACCACCGTCGGGACAGCTATACAATGAGCAGTTCTTC. This codes for CASSPPSGQLYNEQFF.

In nucleotides, the CDR3 is TGTGCCAGCAGCTTGTTCGGTCGGAAAAATGATCGGACCCAGCATTTT. Its protein is CASSLFGRKNDRTQHF. The gene calls are TRBV5-5 and TRBJ1-5; D remains unclear. Trimming removed 1 base at V and 11 bases at J, with 22 bases between. CDR1 and CDR2 from the germline V gene are SGHKS and YYEKEE (reference sequence). This CDR3 has 16 residues. Full variable domain (rest looked up from reference TRBV5-5 and TRBJ1-5): DAGVTQSPTHLIKTRGQQVTLRCSPISGHKSVSWYQQVLGQGPQFIFQYYEKEERGRGNFPDRFSARQFPNYSSELNVNALLLGDSALYLCASSLFGRKNDRTQHFGDGTRLSIL.

CDR3 bases: TGTGCCAGCAGCTTGTACATCTCTAGCACAGATACGCAGTATTTT. Translating gives CASSLYISSTDTQYF. V usage is TRBV7-9 and J usage is TRBJ2-3; D is uncertain. V lost 3 bases, J lost 0 bases, and 10 bases lay in between. Germline assignment: CDR1 SEHNR and CDR2 FQNEAQ (reference sequence). The CDR3 contains 15 residues.

J is TRBJ2-2 and V is TRBV9, with D tentatively TRBD1 or TRBD2 (6 bases each). V shed 0 bases and J shed 3 bases, with 12 bases lying between them. The CDR3 spans 16 residues. The germline V gene encodes CDR1 SGDLS and CDR2 YYNGEE. The CDR3 spells CASSVEGGFDTGELFF. CDR3 in DNA: TGTGCCAGCAGCGTAGAAGGGGGGTTTGACACCGGGGAGCTGTTTTTT. Looking up the rest from reference TRBV9 and TRBJ2-2 gives the full variable domain: DSGVTQTPKHLITATGQRVTLRCSPRSGDLSVYWYQQSLDQGLQFLIQYYNGEERAKGNILERFSAQQFPDLHSELNLSSLELGDSALYFCASSVEGGFDTGELFFGEGSRLTVL.

In this sample, this clone turned up once. The rearrangement uses TRBV5-4 and TRBJ2-7, with 12 nucleotides matching TRBD1. V lost 0 bases, J lost 7 bases, and 11 bases stayed unmatched. CDR1 and CDR2 (germline): SGHNT, YYREEE (reference sequence). CDR3 length equals 17 residues. In DNA, the CDR3 is TGTGCCAGCAGCTTGGAGTCGAAGGGACAGGGGGCTGTAGAGCAGTACTTC. It translates to CASSLESKGQGAVEQYF.

This clone occurred a few times. The J gene is TRBJ2-7, the V gene TRBV7-9, with no clear D. Trimming took 0 bases from V and 6 from J, leaving 6 bases between them. The CDR3 spans 12 residues. In germline, CDR1 is SEHNR, CDR2 FQNEAQ (reference sequence). CDR3 sequence (DNA): TGTGCCAGCAGCTTAGCAGGGCCCGAGCAGTACTTC. Encoded protein: CASSLAGPEQYF.

The chain employs TRBV7-3 and TRBJ2-3, with 15 bases aligning to TRBD2. The CDR3 length is 19 residues. After removal of 1 base from V and 1 base from J, the junction contained 6 bases not matched to a gene. Germline CDR1 SGHTA, CDR2 FQGTGA. The CDR3 bases are TGTGCCAGCAGCTTAATGGGGACTAGCGGGGGGCGGGGCACAGATACGCAGTATTTT. It is translated as CASSLMGTSGGRGTDTQYF. Variable domain in full (rest from reference TRBV7-3 and TRBJ2-3): GAGVSQTPSNKVTEKGKYVELRCDPISGHTALYWYRQSLGQGPEFLIYFQGTGAADDSGLPNDRFFAVRPEGSVSTLKIQRTERGDSAVYLCASSLMGTSGGRGTDTQYFGPGTRLTVL.

The chain couples TRBV11-3 to TRBJ2-1; TRBD1 agrees at 7 bases. The CDR3 is made up of 15 amino acids. Germline CDR1 is SGHNT and CDR2 is YENEEA. V shed 3 bases, J shed 6 bases, and the junction held 8 bases outside the gene matches. Here the CDR3 reads CASSLGQNPSNEQFF. CDR3 nucleotides: TGTGCCAGCAGCTTGGGACAGAACCCGTCCAATGAGCAGTTCTTC.

This clone was counted a single time. This rearrangement joins TRBV9 to TRBJ1-1; no definite D call. CDR3 length equals 14 residues. V gave up 0 bases and J gave up 3 bases, with 9 bases separating them. Germline CDR1 reads SGDLS; CDR2 reads YYNGEE. The CDR3 protein is CASSVGTYDTEAFF. CDR3 DNA: TGTGCCAGCAGCGTAGGAACCTACGACACTGAAGCTTTCTTT.

This chain joins TRBV6-1 and TRBJ1-5; D uncertain. Trimming left V 6 bases short and J 3 bases short, with 9 bases between. This CDR3 region has 13 residues. Germline-derived CDR1 and CDR2 are MNHNS and SASEGT. CDR3 sequence reads: CASRISFNQPQHF. The CDR3 DNA is TGTGCCAGCAGAATCAGTTTCAATCAGCCCCAGCATTTT.

The CDR3 loop is CASSVASENEQFF. CDR3 nucleotides: TGCGCCAGCAGCGTGGCATCGGAGAATGAGCAGTTCTTC. The chain recombines TRBV5-1 with TRBJ2-1; the D is unclear. Germline CDR1 is SGHRS and CDR2 is YFSETQ. CDR3 length: 13 amino acids. V was cut by 4 bases and J by 7 bases, with 12 bases left in between.

The chain links TRBV5-1 to TRBJ1-1; D perhaps matches TRBD1 (6 bases). Trimming took off 5 bases at V and 1 base at J, with 12 bases between the two ends. This CDR3 has 14 residues. Germline V CDR1 and CDR2: SGHRS, YFSETQ. DNA of the CDR3: TGCGCCAGCAGACAGGGATTGGGGAACACTGAAGCTTTCTTT. Protein sequence: CASRQGLGNTEAFF.

The chain is built from TRBV10-3 and TRBJ2-3; D unclear. V was clipped by 0 bases and J by 4 bases, with 2 bases between them. The CDR3 is made up of 12 amino acids. Germline V CDR1 and CDR2: ENHRY, SYGVKD. The CDR3 loop reads CAISESPDTQYF. Here the CDR3 DNA reads TGTGCCATCAGTGAGTCGCCAGATACGCAGTATTTT.

The chain joins TRBV10-3 to TRBJ2-7, with D perhaps TRBD2 (5 bases). The V gene lost 7 bases and the J gene lost 3 bases, with 19 bases spanning the gap. The CDR3 runs 15 residues. CDR1 is ENHRY and CDR2 is SYGVKD in the germline V gene. The CDR3 protein is CAINRSGFDIYEQYF. CDR3 DNA: TGTGCCATCAATCGCTCGGGGTTCGATATCTACGAGCAGTACTTC.

This chain joins TRBV6-1 and TRBJ1-1; 10 bases line up with TRBD1. Germline CDR1 MNHNS, CDR2 SASEGT. The CDR3 has 13 residues. V gave up 11 bases and J gave up 5 bases; unmatched junction bases: 8. CDR3 region: CAGGQGLDTEAFF. CDR3 coding DNA: TGTGCCGGGGGACAGGGGTTGGATACTGAAGCTTTCTTT.

This clone came up once. The J gene is TRBJ2-1, the V gene TRBV27; the match to TRBD1 covers 9 bases. Trimming removed 8 bases from V and 3 bases from J; junction bases left unmatched: 8. The CDR3 totals 15 residues. Germline loops: CDR1 MNHEY, CDR2 SMNVEV (reference sequence). CDR3 nucleotides: TGTGCCAGCTTGAATACGGGACAGGGCTACAATGAGCAGTTCTTC. This codes for CASLNTGQGYNEQFF.

J is TRBJ2-3 and V is TRBV7-9; the match to TRBD1 covers 8 bases. V was pared by 3 bases and J by 3 bases, with 5 bases of the junction left unmatched. Germline V lookup: CDR1 SEHNR, CDR2 FQNEAQ (reference sequence). The CDR3 is 15 residues long. CDR3: CASSFGQGGTDTQYF. The CDR3 DNA follows: TGTGCCAGCAGCTTCGGACAGGGTGGGACAGATACGCAGTATTTT.

This clone came up once. This chain links TRBV4-1 with TRBJ1-4; maybe TRBD1 (5 bases). Germline CDR1 MGHRA, CDR2 YSYEKL. There are 15 residues in the CDR3. The ends were cut back, 5 bases at V and 10 bases at J, with 20 bases in the middle. The CDR3 loop is CASSGGRGGEGKLFF. In nucleotides, the CDR3 is TGCGCCAGCAGCGGAGGCCGCGGAGGGGAGGGAAAACTGTTTTTT.

The chain has TRBV7-9 and TRBJ2-5; TRBD2 might be the D (5 bases). CDR3 length: 14 amino acids. V lost 1 base to trimming and J lost 1 base, with 7 bases between them. Germline V gives CDR1 SEHNR, CDR2 FQNEAQ (reference sequence). CDR3 amino acids: CASSLGLAQETQYF. For the CDR3, the DNA is TGTGCCAGCAGCTTAGGGCTAGCCCAAGAGACCCAGTACTTC.

V gene TRBV7-2 combines with J gene TRBJ2-7, with D possibly matching TRBD2 (5 bases). This CDR3 region has 12 residues. Trimming removed 2 bases from V and 6 bases from J, with 8 bases in between. Germline CDR1 reads SGHTA; CDR2 reads FQGNSA. The CDR3 nucleotides read TGTGCCAGCAGCTTAATGGGGAGCGAGCAGTACTTC. This encodes CASSLMGSEQYF.

This clone is a singleton in its sample. The V call is TRBV9, the J call TRBJ2-7; D is ambiguous. This CDR3 comprises 14 residues. Germline values: CDR1 SGDLS, CDR2 YYNGEE. V was pared by 2 bases and J by 0 bases, with 9 bases between. In DNA, the CDR3 is TGTGCCAGCAGCGTCAGAGGCAACTCCTACGAGCAGTACTTC. Protein product: CASSVRGNSYEQYF.

The chain combines TRBV9 with TRBJ2-3; 8 nucleotides agree with TRBD2. CDR3 size: 16 residues. V lost 0 bases, J lost 0 bases, and 3 bases stayed unmatched. CDR1 and CDR2 from the germline V gene are SGDLS and YYNGEE. This CDR3 reads CASSVGTSPSTDTQYF. The CDR3 nucleotides read TGTGCCAGCAGCGTAGGGACTAGCCCAAGCACAGATACGCAGTATTTT.

This sequence joins TRBV10-3 and TRBJ1-2; 12 bases align to TRBD1. With V trimmed by 3 bases and J by 9 bases, 5 bases remained unmatched. Germline-derived CDR1 and CDR2 are ENHRY and SYGVKD. CDR3 length equals 14 residues. The CDR3 reads CAISDGTGGWRYTF. The DNA for the CDR3 is TGTGCCATCAGTGACGGGACAGGGGGCTGGCGCTACACCTTC.

The gene calls are TRBV6-4 and TRBJ2-3, with TRBD2 matching 14 bases. V was pared by 6 bases and J by 4 bases, with 3 bases of the junction left unmatched. CDR3 length: 15 amino acids. Germline assignment: CDR1 MRHNA and CDR2 SNTAGT. CDR3 sequence reads: CASSPTSGGADTQYF. The CDR3, as DNA: TGTGCCAGCAGCCCGACTAGCGGGGGGGCAGATACGCAGTATTTT.

The V and J genes are TRBV6-5 and TRBJ2-1; a possible D gene is TRBD1 (5 bases). V lost 8 bases and J lost 13, with 15 bases in between. Germline V gene lookup returns CDR1 MNHEY and CDR2 SVGAGI. The CDR3 contains 11 residues. The CDR3 DNA reads TGTGCCAGCGGAACGACAGTTTACCAGTTCTTC. Protein product: CASGTTVYQFF.

Relative to its sample, this clone is medium-sized. The chain carries TRBV5-6 and TRBJ2-6, with unresolved D. CDR3 length: 15 amino acids. CDR1 and CDR2 (germline): SGHDT, YYEEEE. Trimming took off 0 bases at V and 0 bases at J, with 4 bases between the two ends. CDR3 coding DNA: TGTGCCAGCAGCTTGGGGAACTCTGGGGCCAACGTCCTGACTTTC. This encodes CASSLGNSGANVLTF.

The V and J genes are TRBV19 and TRBJ2-1, with 9 bases identical to TRBD2. The CDR3 sequence is 15 residues long. V was pared by 2 bases and J by 4 bases, with 3 bases of the junction left unmatched. Looked up from germline, CDR1 is LNHDA and CDR2 is SQIVND (reference sequence). The CDR3 loop is CASSIQRGAYNEQFF. In DNA form, the CDR3 reads TGTGCCAGTAGTATACAGCGGGGGGCTTACAATGAGCAGTTCTTC.